This T cell receptor beta chain was sequenced in a study of blood T cell repertoires in COVID-19 (dated by TCRdb to about 2020). About the investigation overall: The collaborator samples originated in the United States, Italy and Spain and spanned the acute and convalescent phases of COVID-19. The material from the prospective study consisted of cDNA or gDNA derived from T cells, B-cell-depleted T cells, or PBMCs. Subjects who had been exposed to COVID-19, were actively infected with it, or had recovered from it provided the deeply sampled blood TCRbeta repertoires that made up the dataset. The repertoires were made available in a free public database intended to serve as a resource for research on the immune response to SARS-CoV-2. Samples were obtained from the ongoing ImmuneRACE study (first 160 participants) and from some 1,200 subjects provided by 6 global collaborators. Sample metadata almost always included a de-identified subject ID, COVID-19 status, age in years and sex. Where available, HLA class I and class II types were obtained from metadata supplied by the sample provider rather than from assay-based typing.

The collaborating institutions used their own protocols to collect whole blood in K2EDTA tubes. For TCRbeta analysis, collaborators shipped samples as frozen whole blood, isolated PBMCs, or DNA extracted from either of those sample types. General findings and caveats noted by the study authors: The quantity of clinical and demographic metadata differed by source and by participant and was supplied without curation.

TCRbeta CDR3 regions were amplified from genomic DNA using the immunoSEQ Assay, a bias-controlled multiplex PCR. The source study handled its data this way. Nucleated cell counts per sample were estimated from amplification of reference gene primers within the assay. To quantify the absolute abundance of each unique TCRbeta CDR3 rearrangement, sequence reads were collapsed and filtered. Productive Simpson clonality was computed per sample as the square root of Simpson's diversity index over productive rearrangements. In TCRdb, the immuneACCESS table is reduced to in-frame sequences with V and J assigned. These tables do not hold every clone; where another copy was compared, an unresolved V gene accounts for under half, and the others remain unexplained. V and J calls and clone size follow that table, whereas D and trimming were derived from the DNA. Within this sample are tens of thousands of clones, with about 81% of them counted one time only. Clones ranked in the top ten supply about 2.5% of the sample.

There are a few counts of this clone. Its antigen remains undetermined. Within one base of it there is no much larger clone, and no base qualities were kept. From a lookup of the germline V gene, CDR1 and CDR2 are MDHEN and SYDVKM. Between the V and J ends, shortened by 3 bases and 0 bases respectively, the junction contains 8 bases. The CDR3 runs 14 amino acids, cysteine and phenylalanine included. The CDR3 DNA has 42 bases and is translated from base 1. The sequence is built from TRBV28 and TRBJ1-2, with TRBD1 as a weak D call on 6 bases. This TCR came from a man aged 50-59 years with acute or convalescent COVID-19. Sequenced sample: peripheral blood. Here is the DNA: TGTGCCAGCAGTTTGGGACACGCTAACTATGGCTACACCTTC. Its coded protein is CASSLGHANYGYTF.